This paragraph covers one T cell receptor beta chain sequence. As yet, its antigen is unknown. The CDR3 loop spans 15 amino acids. Trimming removed 6 bases at V and 4 bases at J, with 18 bases between. Germline CDR1 is MNHEY and CDR2 is SMNVEV (reference sequence). Primers included in the PCR were 60 Vbeta and 13 Jbeta primers. Some clones are missing from TCRdb's copy, which holds only in-frame ones; the method was immunoSEQ multiplex PCR. The sample is made up of about 130,000 clones, and the top ten hold 1.7% of it. This sample was taken from a study of cytomegalovirus exposure and HLA in healthy donors. Study-wide results and limits: Most TCR sequences were seen very rarely across donors, but some public TCRs occurred in many. Among TCR beta chains of equal frequency, HLA-associated ones were more clonally expanded in a later analysis.

The V gene is TRBV27, the J gene TRBJ1-2; D is possibly TRBD1 (6 bases). The specimen sequenced was PBMCs. The origin of this receptor is a man younger than 35 in good health and CMV-seronegative. The CDR3 nucleotides are TGTGCCAGCAGCTTAGGCGACAGGTACCCCTATGGCTACACCTTC. Its protein product is CASSLGDRYPYGYTF.